A single sample is the source of the 26 T cell receptor beta chains below, sequenced in a study of OX40 agonist ivuxolimab in advanced cancers. The receptor library was made with the immunoSEQ multiplex PCR assay. TCRdb carries this immuneACCESS record with in-frame sequences only. Its versions omit some clonotypes, under half of them owing to an unresolved V gene in the studies checked, with the rest unexplained. In this sample the table shows roughly 38,000 clones, roughly 69% of which occur a single time. About a fifth of the sample belongs to the ten largest clones. The material sequenced was CD4+ or CD8+ T cells sorted from blood, taken in a trial of the OX40 agonist ivuxolimab. The receptors stem from an adult with an advanced solid tumor such as melanoma, head and neck, liver or kidney cancer.

This clone was recorded a few times. One base away lies a much larger clone, so this may be a sequencing read error. The V and J genes are TRBV11-1 and TRBJ1-5, with 7 bases matching TRBD1. The V gene's germline CDR1 is SGHAT and CDR2 FQDESV (reference sequence). V lost 6 bases, J lost 3 bases, and 8 bases stayed unmatched. The CDR3 extends over 15 amino acids. The chain's CDR3 is CASSEGAGVNQPQHF. The CDR3 nucleotides are TGTGCCAGCAGTGAGGGGGCGGGGGTCAATCAGCCCCAGCATTTT. Looking up the rest from reference TRBV11-1 and TRBJ1-5 gives the full variable domain: EAEVAQSPRYKITEKSQAVAFWCDPISGHATLYWYRQILGQGPELLVQFQDESVVDDSQLPKDRFSAERLKGVDSTLKIQPAELGDSAMYLCASSEGAGVNQPQHFGDGTRLSIL.

This clone turned up a few times. The rearrangement joins TRBV19 to TRBJ2-5; D is possibly TRBD1 or TRBD2 (6 bases each). The germline V gene has CDR1 LNHDA and CDR2 SQIVND (reference sequence). The CDR3 extends over 12 amino acids. Deletions cut 6 bases from V and 7 bases from J, with 12 bases between. CDR3 coding DNA: TGTGCCAGTAGGGCAGGGGAGGCGACCCAGTACTTC. Residues: CASRAGEATQYF.

The chain couples TRBV19 to TRBJ1-1, with D unresolved. This CDR3 is built from 14 residues. Looked up from germline, CDR1 is LNHDA and CDR2 is SQIVND (reference sequence). V was pared by 8 bases and J by 1 base, with 14 bases between. The chain's CDR3 is CASCLGRSNTEAFF. The CDR3 DNA sequence: TGTGCCAGTTGTCTAGGTAGGTCGAACACTGAAGCTTTCTTT. Complete variable domain (other parts from reference TRBV19 and TRBJ1-1): DGGITQSPKYLFRKEGQNVTLSCEQNLNHDAMYWYRQDPGQGLRLIYYSQIVNDFQKGDIAEGYSVSREKKESFPLTVTSAQKNPTAFYLCASCLGRSNTEAFFGQGTRLTVV.

The rearrangement links TRBV9 to TRBJ1-1; D is ambiguous. V was trimmed by 1 base and J by 3 bases, leaving 7 bases between them. The CDR3 sequence is 13 residues long. The germline V gene encodes CDR1 SGDLS and CDR2 YYNGEE. CDR3 protein: CASSVPGDTEAFF. The CDR3 DNA sequence: TGTGCCAGCAGCGTACCCGGGGACACTGAAGCTTTCTTT.

The gene calls are TRBV30 and TRBJ2-5, with D unclear. CDR3 length: 12 amino acids. Germline V gene lookup returns CDR1 GTSNPN and CDR2 SVGIG (reference sequence). The V gene lost 5 bases and the J gene lost 2 bases, with 9 bases spanning the gap. The CDR3 loop reads CAWGRGQETQYF. The CDR3 DNA sequence: TGTGCCTGGGGTCGAGGACAAGAGACCCAGTACTTC.

In this sample, this clone turned up a few times. The CDR3 DNA reads TGTGCCAGCATCACTACCGGGACTTCCCAAGAGACCCAGTACTTC. This codes for CASITTGTSQETQYF. The chain carries TRBV5-6 and TRBJ2-5, with TRBD2 as a possible D gene (6 bases). CDR1 is SGHDT, CDR2 YYEEEE, per germline. The CDR3 loop spans 15 amino acids. V lost 6 bases, J lost 1 base, and 16 bases lay in between.

This chain uses TRBV2 with TRBJ1-4, with a tentative D call TRBD1 (6 bases). V dropped 6 bases and J dropped 7 bases, with 18 bases sitting between them. The CDR3 is 15 residues long. From germline, CDR1 is SNHLY and CDR2 FYNNEI. CDR3 amino acids: CASRTQGRVGEKLFF. The CDR3, as DNA: TGTGCCAGCAGGACCCAGGGGCGAGTGGGTGAAAAACTGTTTTTT.

This clone was found once. This chain links TRBV6-6 with TRBJ1-1; TRBD1 agrees at 7 bases. With V trimmed by 5 bases and J by 1 base, 4 bases remained unmatched. CDR3 length: 14 residues. Germline CDR1 MNHNY, CDR2 SVGAGI (reference sequence). CDR3 nucleotide sequence: TGTGCCAGCAGTGCGACAGGGAGGAACACTGAAGCTTTCTTT. Translating gives CASSATGRNTEAFF.

The rearrangement uses TRBV5-1 and TRBJ1-4; D is unclear. Germline V gene sequence: CDR1 SGHRS, CDR2 YFSETQ. Trimming removed 0 bases from V and 8 bases from J, with 11 bases in between. There are 14 residues in the CDR3. In nucleotides, the CDR3 is TGCGCCAGCAGCTTGGTTCCTACTGGGGAAAAACTGTTTTTT. This translates into CASSLVPTGEKLFF.

This chain connects TRBV7-2 to TRBJ2-3; TRBD2 matches at 8 bases. Germline CDR1 and CDR2: SGHTA and FQGNSA. This CDR3 contains 15 residues. The V gene end was trimmed by 6 bases and the J gene end by 5 bases; junction bases not matched to a gene: 10. The CDR3 nucleotides read TGTGCCAGCAGTAAACCCGGGACTAGTCGAGATACGCAGTATTTT. This translates into CASSKPGTSRDTQYF.

The J gene is TRBJ2-1, the V gene TRBV19, with D tentatively TRBD1 or TRBD2 (5 bases each). There are 13 residues in the CDR3. V lost 1 base and J lost 7, with 8 bases in between. Germline-derived CDR1 and CDR2 are LNHDA and SQIVND (reference sequence). In DNA form, the CDR3 reads TGTGCCAGTAGTATAGGGGGGACGAATGAGCAGTTCTTC. It translates to CASSIGGTNEQFF.

This rearrangement joins TRBV5-4 to TRBJ2-1, with 7 nucleotides matching TRBD2. The V and J ends lost 5 bases and 0 bases, in that order; junction bases with no gene match: 8. The CDR3 consists of 16 residues. From germline, CDR1 is SGHNT and CDR2 YYREEE (reference sequence). The CDR3 DNA is TGTGCCAGCAGGACTCGCGGGGGTCGCTCCTACAATGAGCAGTTCTTC. As protein: CASRTRGGRSYNEQFF.

V and J are TRBV5-1 and TRBJ1-1; D might be TRBD1 (5 bases). Germline V gene sequence: CDR1 SGHRS, CDR2 YFSETQ. This CDR3 spans 15 amino acids. Trimming pared 0 bases from V and 4 bases from J, leaving 13 bases between. CDR3 sequence: CASSLEGRGPTEAFF. CDR3 in DNA: TGCGCCAGCAGCTTGGAGGGACGAGGGCCCACTGAAGCTTTCTTT.

The chain has TRBV6-1 and TRBJ1-1; a weak D match, TRBD1 (6 bases). Germline assignment: CDR1 MNHNS and CDR2 SASEGT. V was clipped by 4 bases and J by 9 bases, with 9 bases between them. This CDR3 spans 11 amino acids. CDR3 loop: CASSGQVQAFF. As DNA, the CDR3 is TGTGCCAGCAGTGGACAGGTCCAAGCTTTCTTT.

This clone appeared a few times. The chain couples TRBV7-2 to TRBJ2-1; D is ambiguous. CDR1 is SGHTA, CDR2 FQGNSA, per germline. This CDR3 spans 15 amino acids. Trimming stripped 2 bases from V and 1 base from J, with 9 bases between. CDR3 region: CASSLSYRSYNEQFF. The CDR3 nucleotides read TGTGCCAGCAGCTTATCCTATAGATCCTACAATGAGCAGTTCTTC.

About this clone itself: Sequence at one end of the junction differs from germline and may be a read error. This chain uses TRBV2 with TRBJ1-2, with D hard to call. The CDR3 loop spans 14 amino acids. Germline V gene lookup returns CDR1 SNHLY and CDR2 FYNNEI. The CDR3 loop is CASREGPNGYGYTF. DNA of the CDR3: TGTGCCAGCAGGGAAGGTCCTAACGGCTATGGCTACACCTTC.

The chain employs TRBV6-5 and TRBJ2-3; tentatively, D is TRBD1 (6 bases). V lost 7 bases, J lost 3 bases, and 14 bases lay in between. The germline gives CDR1 MNHEY, CDR2 SVGAGI. The CDR3 sequence is 14 residues long. CDR3 sequence: CASKPGHKTDTQYF. Written as DNA, the CDR3 is TGTGCCAGCAAACCGGGACATAAAACAGATACGCAGTATTTT.

The chain is built from TRBV7-3 and TRBJ1-1; 8 bases line up with TRBD1. Germline loops: CDR1 SGHTA, CDR2 FQGTGA. Trimming took 3 bases from V and 5 from J; bases not matched to a gene: 2. The CDR3 contains 13 residues. The chain's CDR3 is CASSLTGETEAFF. The DNA of the CDR3 is TGTGCCAGCAGCTTGACAGGGGAAACTGAAGCTTTCTTT.

This clone has just one count. V and J are TRBV6-6 and TRBJ1-1; 9 bases are shared with TRBD1. CDR3 length: 12 amino acids. Unmatched junction bases numbered 6, after V lost 4 bases and J lost 12 bases. Germline V CDR1 and CDR2: MNHNY, SVGAGI (reference sequence). DNA of the CDR3: TGTGCCAGCAGTTTCAGGGACAGGGAGACTTTCTTT. It encodes CASSFRDRETFF.

This clone is a singleton in its sample. The rearrangement links TRBV5-1 to TRBJ1-1, with D uncertain. CDR1 SGHRS and CDR2 YFSETQ come from the germline V gene. The CDR3 covers 15 residues. The germline V and J ends were trimmed by 6 bases and 0 bases, with 15 bases remaining between them. CDR3 coding DNA: TGCGCCAGCACGGAGGCAGGCGGATTGAACACTGAAGCTTTCTTT. Translated: CASTEAGGLNTEAFF.

V and J are TRBV15 and TRBJ1-3; D might be TRBD1 (6 bases). Germline V gene lookup returns CDR1 LNHNV and CDR2 YYDKDF (reference sequence). Trimming took off 4 bases at V and 5 bases at J, with 9 bases between the two ends. This CDR3 region has 13 residues. CDR3 DNA: TGTGCCACCAGCACCGGGACAAGAAACACCATATATTTT. This sequence encodes CATSTGTRNTIYF.

DNA for the CDR3: TGTGCCAGCAGCTTAGGGGGTAGCGGGGCCAATGAGCAGTTCTTC. This sequence encodes CASSLGGSGANEQFF. The chain joins TRBV7-2 to TRBJ2-1; 8 positions match TRBD2. This CDR3 comprises 15 residues. Germline V CDR1 and CDR2: SGHTA, FQGNSA. Trimming removed 1 base from V and 6 bases from J; junction bases left unmatched: 5.

This sequence joins TRBV10-3 and TRBJ1-2, with unresolved D. This CDR3 contains 13 residues. CDR1 is ENHRY and CDR2 is SYGVKD in the germline V gene. Trimming removed 0 bases from V and 6 bases from J, with 8 bases in between. CDR3: CAISESSDNGYTF. The CDR3 DNA is TGTGCCATCAGTGAGTCGTCAGATAATGGCTACACCTTC.

This clone has a single count. The chain employs TRBV7-8 and TRBJ1-1; D call uncertain. Germline CDR1 SGHVS, CDR2 FQNEAQ. V was cut by 2 bases and J by 8 bases, with 6 bases left in between. The CDR3 runs 11 residues. CDR3 bases: TGTGCCAGCAGCTTATACGGGGAAGCTTTCTTT. Translation gives CASSLYGEAFF.

This chain joins TRBV5-1 and TRBJ1-5, with D tentatively TRBD1 (5 bases). This CDR3 region has 14 residues. Germline CDR1 and CDR2: SGHRS and YFSETQ. Trimming shortened V by 0 bases and J by 5 bases, and 9 bases separated the two germline ends. CDR3 amino acids: CASSLGQSDQPQHF. Written as DNA, the CDR3 is TGCGCCAGCAGCTTGGGACAGTCCGATCAGCCCCAGCATTTT.

This clone was seen only once. The chain uses TRBV9 and TRBJ2-3; perhaps TRBD2 as D (6 bases). The CDR3 sequence is 14 residues long. Trimming stripped 3 bases from V and 2 bases from J, with 10 bases between. The germline V gene encodes CDR1 SGDLS and CDR2 YYNGEE. The DNA for the CDR3 is TGTGCCAGCAGCGGGGGAGGACTCACAGATACGCAGTATTTT. Its translation: CASSGGGLTDTQYF.